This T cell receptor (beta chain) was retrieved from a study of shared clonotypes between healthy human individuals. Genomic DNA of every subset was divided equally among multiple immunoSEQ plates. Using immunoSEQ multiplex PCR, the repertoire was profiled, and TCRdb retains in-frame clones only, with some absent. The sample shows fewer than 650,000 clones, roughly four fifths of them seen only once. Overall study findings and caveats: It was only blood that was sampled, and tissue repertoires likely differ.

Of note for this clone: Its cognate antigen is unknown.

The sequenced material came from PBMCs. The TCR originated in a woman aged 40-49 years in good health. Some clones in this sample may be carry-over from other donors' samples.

The CDR3 is CASSLSASGNGYEQYF. CDR3 coding DNA: TGTGCCAGCAGCTTATCGGCTAGCGGGAATGGATACGAGCAGTACTTC. The V and J genes are TRBV7-9 and TRBJ2-7; 9 bases align to TRBD2. The CDR3 is 16 amino acids. Germline trimming cut 2 bases from V and 4 bases from J; bases unmatched to any gene: 9. Per germline, CDR1 SEHNR and CDR2 FQNEAQ (reference sequence).